This T cell receptor beta chain was sequenced during a study of human T cells and chemical hapten exposure (dated by TCRdb to 2020 to 2022). Broadly, across the study: For sensitization, 2% DPC in acetone was applied to a roughly 2 cm by roughly 2 cm area of upper inner arm skin. Patch testing was done on the upper back using Finn chambers containing 0.01% DPC, and results were scored after 6 days according to International Contact Dermatitis Research Group standards. Throughout the study period of 20 to 30 weeks, patients also received therapeutic DPC doses to the scalp every week. Around 29 alopecia patients provided blood for TCR sequencing at one to four time points (pre-sensitization, 2, 6 and 24 weeks). Libraries were combined into a pool for sequencing, and differences in TCR yield between samples came mainly from small differences in library volumes within the pool. The study tracked peripheral blood TCR repertoire changes in vivo during primary and secondary sensitization to the hapten diphenylcyclopropenone (DPC) in alopecia patients. The patient cohort, mostly female, included alopecia areata with under or over 50% scalp involvement, alopecia totalis and alopecia universalis. Blood samples were taken from patients before sensitization (week 0) and then at 2, 6 and about 24 weeks after DPC sensitization. The paper as a whole reports these results and caveats: Repeated subsampling changed both the strength of the expansion versus patch-test correlation and the threshold at which that correlation became significant. A positive correlation was found between the number of PT1 expanded TCRs and patch test score, with significance reached at thresholds 8, 16 and 32 but not 4. All patients had alopecia, a presumed autoimmune disease, so their immune response might differ from that of healthy individuals. DPC sensitization did not change the number of TCRs with a frequency above 1 in 1000, and there was no evidence of changes in global repertoire structure. Expanded TCRs formed significantly more large CDR3 similarity clusters than pre-sensitization or healthy control sets, consistent with antigen-driven responses.

Interpreted using the paper, the time point label stands for: patch test 2, 6 weeks after DPC sensitization. The treatment or condition tag for this specimen amounts to: therapeutic diphenylcyclopropenone sensitization with weekly scalp DPC. Blood at each patch-test visit was drawn before the patch test was applied. To be eligible, patients had to be aged 18 to 70, diagnosed with alopecia and judged suitable for DPC therapy, while pregnant patients were excluded. Total RNA was isolated from unfractionated whole blood collected in Tempus Blood RNA tubes. The receptor library was made with RACE. For sequencing, a NextSeq 500 was employed. Library preparation attached unique molecular identifiers to individual cDNA molecules for quantitative, reproducible TCR counting. For every blood RNA sample, sequencing covered both the TCR alpha and TCR beta chains. In the paper's pipeline: A median of roughly 99,000 TCRs per sample was observed, with a range of roughly 20,000 to 700,000. V, J and CDR3 annotation of the TCR reads was carried out using the Decombinator software suite. For the PS versus PT1 abundance plots, all samples were subsampled to the same number of TCRs (28,000). TCRs were defined as expanded if absent before sensitization and observed at least eight times at the 2-week time point. Using fastp trimming at Q25 and MiXCR clonotype assembly, TCRdb reanalyzed the public sequencing data and kept in-frame beta chains. Rows with one shared CDR3 protein collapse into an entry with the most common genes and DNA. The V and J calls and clone size come from TCRdb's table, not from the authors' own analysis. This sample gives approximately 120,000 distinct CDR3 sequences in total; 9.2% of them show up just once. The top ten clonotypes cover about 3.1% of the sample.

At least ten counts were recorded for this clonotype. Its binding antigen is unknown. No per-base quality is available; no much larger clone lies one base away. The cysteine opens and the phenylalanine closes a CDR3 of 14 amino acids. The read is trimmed to its CDR3 DNA, 42 bases read in frame from base 1. CDR1 and CDR2 are read off the germline V gene as MNHEY and SVGAGI. V is clipped by 0 bases and J by 5 bases, and the sequence between their germline boundaries is 8 bases long. This sequence uses TRBV6-5 and TRBJ2-1; TRBD1 is possibly the D segment (5 matching bases). The origin of this receptor is a woman aged 40 to 50 with alopecia areata. Some clones in this sample may be carry-over from other donors' samples. The source material was whole blood, sampled in connection with sensitization to the hapten diphenylcyclopropenone (DPC). The CDR3: CASSYSRAHNEQFF. The sequenced DNA is TGTGCCAGCAGTTACTCCAGGGCCCACAATGAGCAGTTCTTC.